The source of this T cell receptor (beta chain) is a study of OX40 agonist ivuxolimab in advanced cancers. Study-level background: In this trial design, patients received ivuxolimab intravenously at 0.01 to 10 mg/kg every 2 weeks. Partial responses were seen in three patients, one with hepatocellular carcinoma and two with cutaneous melanoma.

Assay: immunoSEQ multiplex PCR; the TCRdb copy retains only in-frame clones and omits some. This table has more than 70,000 clones, 92% appearing once. Overall study results and limits: The study found among the lowest clonal expansion in partial responders at 0.1-3.0 mg/kg.

Any history of autoimmune disease or systemic immunosuppression disqualified patients. About this clone: The antigen is not known.

Trimming at V came to 4 bases and at J to 4 bases, leaving 7 bases not matched to a gene. CDR3 length: 16 residues. Germline lookup yields CDR1 MNHEY and CDR2 SMNVEV (reference sequence). This chain connects TRBV27 to TRBJ2-5; 12 nucleotides align to TRBD2. The sequencing here drew on CD4+ or CD8+ T cells sorted from blood, taken in a trial of the OX40 agonist ivuxolimab. This clonotype was sampled from an adult with an advanced solid tumor such as melanoma, head and neck, liver or kidney cancer. For the CDR3, the DNA is TGTGCCAGCAGTTCTAGCGGGAGGGCCTGGGTAGAGACCCAGTACTTC. It codes for CASSSSGRAWVETQYF.